The 15 T cell receptor beta chains reported below all come from one sample, sequenced in a study of CD8 T cells in acute hepatitis C reinfection. The study, taken as a whole, reports: Preferential TRBV04 and TRBV06 usage appeared in all groups and was not explained by the naive pool.

Time point described: at least 347 days after estimated infection, following spontaneous clearance. Sequencing of hepatitis C virus-specific cells was done ex vivo rather than after in vitro expansion. Measured with immunoSEQ multiplex PCR; TCRdb has only the in-frame clones, and not every one. The repertoire holds 1,200 or so clones, with 60% as singletons. Sequencing used HCV NS3-1073 tetramer-sorted CD8+ T cells from PBMCs, obtained at follow-up. The source of these receptors is a man aged 40-50 years who spontaneously cleared hepatitis C infection.

The V and J genes are TRBV7-2 and TRBJ2-1; D unresolved. Germline V gene data show CDR1 as SGHTA and CDR2 as FQGNSA. CDR3 length equals 15 residues. Trimming took off 2 bases at V and 0 bases at J, with 8 bases between the two ends. CDR3 residues: CASSLLLDSYNEQFF. DNA for the CDR3: TGTGCCAGCAGCTTACTCCTCGACTCCTACAATGAGCAGTTCTTC.

This clone has only one observation. The chain recombines TRBV10-1 with TRBJ2-3; the match to TRBD2 covers 8 bases. The CDR3 is made up of 19 amino acids. CDR1 is WNHNN and CDR2 is SYGVQD in the germline V gene (reference sequence). The V gene end was trimmed by 0 bases and the J gene end by 0 bases; junction bases not matched to a gene: 11. The CDR3, as DNA: TGCGCCAGCAGTGAGTCGCTCGGTCGCGGGAGGTTGAGCACAGATACGCAGTATTTT. This translates into CASSESLGRGRLSTDTQYF.

This clone was seen once. The chain employs TRBV4-1 and TRBJ1-2; possibly TRBD1 for D (6 bases). The V gene lost 4 bases and the J gene lost 6 bases, with 21 bases spanning the gap. Germline V gene data show CDR1 as MGHRA and CDR2 as YSYEKL. The CDR3 totals 16 residues. The CDR3 DNA reads TGCGCCAGCAGCCTTAGCAGGGGAAGGGCTTTGAATGGCTACACCTTC. Residues: CASSLSRGRALNGYTF.

This clone turned up a few times. The gene calls are TRBV7-8 and TRBJ2-5, with TRBD2 matching over 11 bases. This CDR3 comprises 16 residues. In germline, CDR1 is SGHVS, CDR2 FQNEAQ. Trimming removed 4 bases from V and 4 bases from J; junction bases left unmatched: 8. In DNA form, the CDR3 reads TGTGCCAGCAGCTCGCCGGGACTAGCGGAAGCAGAGACCCAGTACTTC. Translating it yields CASSSPGLAEAETQYF.

This chain uses TRBV10-3 with TRBJ2-5; D gene unclear. Germline values: CDR1 ENHRY, CDR2 SYGVKD. The CDR3 spans 15 residues. The V end lost 3 bases, the J end lost 4 bases, and 15 bases lay between the germline ends. In nucleotides, the CDR3 is TGTGCCATCAGTGAAAGTGGTTTCAACGGAGAGACCCAGTACTTC. Protein product: CAISESGFNGETQYF.

This chain links TRBV4-3 with TRBJ2-7; 8 bases are shared with TRBD2. CDR3 length equals 16 residues. V trimming: 0 bases; J trimming: 2 bases; junction bases outside the gene matches: 6. Germline CDR1 LGHNA, CDR2 YSLEER. CDR3 sequence reads: CASSQEQAGAAYEQYF. The CDR3 DNA sequence: TGCGCCAGCAGCCAAGAACAAGCGGGAGCCGCCTACGAGCAGTACTTC.

V gene TRBV28 combines with J gene TRBJ2-7, with D tentatively TRBD1 (6 bases). The V end was cut by 6 bases, the J end by 1 base, with 19 bases between. The V gene's germline CDR1 is MDHEN and CDR2 SYDVKM. This CDR3 is 16 amino acids long. CDR3 loop: CASSKNRDKLSYEQYF. For the CDR3, the DNA is TGTGCCAGCAGCAAAAACCGGGACAAGTTGTCCTACGAGCAGTACTTC.

A word on this clone: The germline gene is not matched at one end of the junction; a read error may be the cause. The V call is TRBV4-2, the J call TRBJ1-1, with D possibly being TRBD1 (5 bases). This CDR3 region has 13 residues. CDR1 is LGHNA and CDR2 is YNFKEQ in the germline V gene. The CDR3 region has the DNA TGTGCCAGCAGCCAAGAGGAAGGGGCTGAGGCTTTCTTT. It translates to CASSQEEGAEAFF.

A single count supports this clone. The V gene is TRBV15, the J gene TRBJ2-6; weak D call: TRBD1 (6 bases). CDR3 length: 19 amino acids. With 0 bases removed from V and 1 base from J, the gap between germline ends came to 16 bases. Germline V lookup: CDR1 LNHNV, CDR2 YYDKDF (reference sequence). Here the CDR3 reads CATSRDLQGYLSGANVLTF. The CDR3 coding sequence is TGTGCCACCAGCAGAGATTTACAGGGCTACCTTTCTGGGGCCAACGTCCTGACTTTC.

Concerning this clone: This sample also contains other DNA sequences that code for the same CDR3. The chain has TRBV4-2 and TRBJ2-7; 11 bases are shared with TRBD2. Trimming cost V 4 bases and J 2 bases; bases outside gene matches: 7. The CDR3 is made up of 16 amino acids. The germline V gene encodes CDR1 LGHNA and CDR2 YNFKEQ. CDR3 sequence (DNA): TGTGCCAGCAGCCCGGAGACTAGCGGGGCCCCCTACGAGCAGTACTTC. It encodes CASSPETSGAPYEQYF.

The table lists this clone with a few counts. This sequence joins TRBV27 and TRBJ2-7, with a tentative D call TRBD1 (6 bases). This CDR3 spans 14 amino acids. Trimming removed 5 bases from V and 3 bases from J, with 14 bases in between. CDR1 is MNHEY, CDR2 SMNVEV, per germline (reference sequence). CDR3 loop: CASSPFIQGYEQYF. The CDR3 DNA is TGTGCCAGCAGTCCCTTTATACAGGGCTACGAGCAGTACTTC.

This clone is judged large. The rearrangement links TRBV5-6 to TRBJ1-6; TRBD1 agrees at 10 bases. CDR3 length: 17 amino acids. V shed 5 bases and J 12 bases; nucleotides not matched to a gene: 17. Germline V lookup: CDR1 SGHDT, CDR2 YYEEEE. CDR3 nucleotide sequence: TGTGCCAGCAGGACAGGGGGCCCCCTGGGACAGCCCGTACCCCTCCACTTT. This encodes CASRTGGPLGQPVPLHF.

This clone showed up just a few times. The chain employs TRBV6-1 and TRBJ2-3; D perhaps matches TRBD2 (5 bases). V lost 7 bases to trimming and J lost 1 base, with 9 bases between them. This CDR3 is built from 13 residues. Germline values: CDR1 MNHNS, CDR2 SASEGT. In DNA, the CDR3 is TGTGCCAGCAAGTTGGAGGGCACAGATACGCAGTATTTT. It translates to CASKLEGTDTQYF.

On this clone itself: The junction shows a germline mismatch at one end, possibly a read error. The CDR3 region has the DNA TGTGCCAGCAGTAGTGGCGGGGGAAATGAAGAACTGTTTTTT. Its protein is CASSSGGGNEELFF. This chain links TRBV6-5 with TRBJ1-4, with D perhaps matching TRBD1 (5 bases). CDR3 length: 14 amino acids. Germline CDR1 and CDR2: MNHEY and SVGAGI.

This clone was seen once. The chain recombines TRBV29-1 with TRBJ2-7; D may correspond to TRBD1 or TRBD2 (5 bases each). CDR1 is SQVTM and CDR2 is ANQGSEA in the germline V gene. The CDR3 has 12 amino acids. V was trimmed by 7 bases and J by 7 bases, leaving 17 bases between them. The DNA of the CDR3 is TGCAGCGCCGGGGATCAGGGTTGGGAGCAGTACTTC. Protein: CSAGDQGWEQYF.